This paragraph covers one T cell receptor (beta chain) sequence. This clonotype was observed many times. No antigen is known for it. Base quality data are lacking; no much larger clone is found one base away. These data come from a study of early T cells in non-severe SARS-CoV-2 infection (dated by TCRdb to about 2021). Background on the whole study: Because TCR sequencing relied on bulk RNA taken from unsorted whole blood, pairing of alpha and beta chains was not possible. Results the study describes overall, beyond this receptor: VDJdb matching was skewed toward anti-spike CD8 responses, so virus-specific expansions were likely underestimated and private and CD4 specificities were missed.

This was a case-control study nested in a cohort of healthcare workers in London, UK, who had nasopharyngeal swab PCR tests and blood samples taken every week. Healthcare workers were recruited during the week of the UK lockdown, between 23 and 31 March 2020, and followed weekly for up to 16 weeks. The CDR3, cysteine through phenylalanine, is 11 amino acids long. The entry retains the CDR3 DNA only, 33 bases that are in frame from base 1. The V end loses 7 bases and the J end loses 7 bases, and a stretch of 13 bases separates them. CDR1 and CDR2 (SQVTM, ANQGSEA) derive from the germline V gene. The library was produced with 5' RACE. TCRdb names NextSeq 500 as the instrument used. In the TCR library protocol, unique molecular identifiers were attached to individual cDNA molecules to correct for PCR bias and sequencing error. TCR alpha and beta chains were both sequenced, and the abundances of alpha and beta sequences in each sample were closely correlated with each other. As for how the authors treated the data: Decombinator V4 was used to perform V gene, J gene and CDR3 annotation of TCR sequences. Expanded TCRs were defined as changing significantly between any two time points under a Poisson model with p below 0.0001. TCR abundances were normalised to the total number of TCRs sequenced per sample and expressed as counts per million. TRAV1-2 paired with TRAJ12, TRAJ20 or TRAJ33 defined MAIT TCRs, while TRAV10 paired with TRAJ18 defined iNKT TCRs. VDJdb, accessed on 1 November 2021, was searched for TCRs annotated for CMV, EBV and SARS-CoV-2, and TCRs annotated for more than one antigen were excluded. The raw public reads went through TCRdb reprocessing: fastp at Q25, MiXCR clone calling, in-frame beta chains kept. Under each unique CDR3 protein, matching rows form one entry showing the most common genes and DNA. The V and J calls follow TCRdb's processing rather than the paper's. A total of approximately 77,000 distinct CDR3 sequences appear in this sample, roughly 12% of them only once. The ten largest clones capture roughly 16% of the sample.

This receptor was taken from an adult who was a healthcare worker with PCR-confirmed SARS-CoV-2 infection or an uninfected control (not recorded which). The donor label of this sample is uncertain. The sequence links TRBV29-1 to TRBJ1-2; the D gene assignment is ambiguous. The sequencing here drew on whole blood, taken at baseline. The CDR3 reads CSATTRLGYTF. The DNA reads as follows: TGCAGCGCTACTACGCGTCTTGGCTACACCTTC.